The clone carrying this TCR beta chain was counted a few times. This entry belongs to a study of T cells in Graves' hyperthyroidism and ophthalmopathy. Amplification of TCR beta CDR3 regions used RNA as the template. TCR CDR3 underwent first-round RT-PCR with the HTBI primer set. MiXCR was run by TCRdb on the multiplex PCR reads, yielding one entry per CDR3 protein. The sample carries hundreds of thousands of distinct CDR3 sequences, 12% to 15% recorded once. Across 18 months, stable Graves' hyperthyroidism was marked by no progression to ophthalmopathy. Fresh peripheral blood, roughly 10 ml of it, supplied the PBMCs. The germline V and J ends were trimmed by 5 bases and 1 base, with 14 bases remaining between them. The length of the CDR3 is 15 residues. Germline CDR1 MGHDK, CDR2 SYGVNS.

The receptor's source is a woman in her thirties or forties with Graves' hyperthyroidism. The sequenced sample consisted of blood. The chain joins TRBV25-1 to TRBJ1-2, with D unclear. The CDR3: CASSTVSNFNYGYTF. The CDR3 region has the DNA TGTGCCAGCAGTACCGTTTCGAACTTTAACTATGGCTACACCTTC.